This T cell receptor (beta chain) was sequenced in a study of spatial heterogeneity in lung cancer (dated by TCRdb to between 2018 and 2020). Describing the broader study: More beta-chain than alpha-chain transcripts were consistently detected, likely reflecting higher beta-chain transcript abundance. In non-small cell lung cancer, the study made a quantitative comparison of TCR alpha and beta repertoires among multiple tumor regions, matched nontumor lung and blood. The study linked features of the TCR repertoire to counts of nonsynonymous mutations, which were determined by whole-exome sequencing of tumor tissue. In the raw uncorrected reads, each unique combination of TCR and UMI appeared more than ten times on average. At surgery, 200 to 250 tumor regions, 61 to 75 matched nontumor lung samples and 56 PBMC samples were TCR-sequenced for both alpha and beta chains.

V gives up 1 base and J gives up 3 bases, and the segment between their germline ends measures 10 bases. Sequences MNHNS (CDR1) and SASEGT (CDR2) are obtained from the germline V gene. The CDR3 runs 15 amino acids, cysteine and phenylalanine included. Only CDR3 DNA is held: 45 bases, read in frame from base 1. Worth noting for this clonotype: What antigen it recognizes has not been identified. Per-base qualities were not stored, and no clone one base away is much larger.

Results the study describes overall, beyond this receptor: Additional single-cell paired TCR alpha and beta sequencing was considered necessary to confirm, at a functional level, the hypothesis that regional TCRs recognize regional mutations. Ubiquitous expanded tumor TCRs were found in blood more often at tumor resection than at routine follow-up.

The library was produced with 5' RACE. The sequencer listed for this sample is NextSeq 500. The TCR library protocol attached a unique molecular identifier to each TCR cDNA molecule to allow correction of PCR and sequencing errors. As for the authors' bioinformatics: TCR identification, UMI-based error correction and CDR3 extraction were performed with Decombinator tools. TCRs above a frequency of 2 per 1,000, corresponding to the top 1% of the tumor frequency distribution, were defined as expanded. Renyi diversity was calculated using the R vegan package after each repertoire was subsampled 100 times to 5,000 TCRs. CDR3 similarity networks were built from amino acid triplet string-kernel similarity, with CDR3s being connected when pairwise similarity was above 0.82. TCRdb passed the public sequencing reads through fastp at Q25 and MiXCR, retaining productive beta sequences. Identical CDR3 proteins give one entry, which carries the most common genes and DNA. The V and J calls, along with clone size, are taken from TCRdb and not from the paper's own processing. This sample holds tens of thousands of distinct CDR3 sequences; roughly 12% were observed only once. The ten largest make up approximately 4.6% of the sample.

The intended sense of this specimen's time point label: sample taken at primary tumor resection. Without any cell sorting, TCR sequencing was performed on whole RNA extracted either from tumor and nontumor lung tissue or from cryopreserved PBMC samples. Samples were obtained from 65 to 90 patients with early-stage, untreated non-small cell lung cancer from the lung TRACERx cohort. Only patients for whom sufficient RNA was available from at least two tumor regions were selected for TCR sequencing. The sample here was PBMCs, taken at surgery. This clonotype was sampled from a male donor with early-stage non-small cell lung cancer. Recombination connected TRBV6-1 to TRBJ1-5; the best D guess is TRBD1, with 5 bases matching. The CDR3 has the sequence CASSEETAHNQPQHF. The nucleotide sequence reads as follows: TGTGCCAGCAGTGAAGAGACAGCTCACAATCAGCCCCAGCATTTT.